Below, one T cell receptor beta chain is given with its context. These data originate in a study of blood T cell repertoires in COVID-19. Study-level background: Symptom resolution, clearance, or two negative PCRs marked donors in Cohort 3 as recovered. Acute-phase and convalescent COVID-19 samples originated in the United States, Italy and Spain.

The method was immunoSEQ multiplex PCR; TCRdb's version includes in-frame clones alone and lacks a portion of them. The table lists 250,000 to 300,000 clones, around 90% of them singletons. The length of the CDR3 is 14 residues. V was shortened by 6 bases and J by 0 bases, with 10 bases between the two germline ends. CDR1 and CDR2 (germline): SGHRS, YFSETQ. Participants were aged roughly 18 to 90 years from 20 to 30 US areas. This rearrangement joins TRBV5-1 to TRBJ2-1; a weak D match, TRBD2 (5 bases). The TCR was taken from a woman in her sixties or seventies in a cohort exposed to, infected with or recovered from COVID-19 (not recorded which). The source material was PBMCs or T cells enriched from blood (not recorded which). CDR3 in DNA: TGCGCCAGCATAAGCGGTAACTCCTACAATGAGCAGTTCTTC. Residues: CASISGNSYNEQFF.